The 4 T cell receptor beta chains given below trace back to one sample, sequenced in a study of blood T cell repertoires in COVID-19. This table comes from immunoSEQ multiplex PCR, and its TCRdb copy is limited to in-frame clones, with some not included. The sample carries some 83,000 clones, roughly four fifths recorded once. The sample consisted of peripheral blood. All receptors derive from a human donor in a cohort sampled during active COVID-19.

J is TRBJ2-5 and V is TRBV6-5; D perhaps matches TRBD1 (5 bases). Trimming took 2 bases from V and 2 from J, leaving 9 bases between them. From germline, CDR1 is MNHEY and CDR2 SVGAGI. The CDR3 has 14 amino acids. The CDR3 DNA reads TGTGCCAGCAGTTACAGGGGCAGGCAAGAGACCCAGTACTTC. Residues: CASSYRGRQETQYF.

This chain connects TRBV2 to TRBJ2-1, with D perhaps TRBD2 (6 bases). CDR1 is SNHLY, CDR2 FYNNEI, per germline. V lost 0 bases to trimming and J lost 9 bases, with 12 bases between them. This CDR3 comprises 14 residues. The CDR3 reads CASSEALVEGEQFF. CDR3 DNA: TGTGCCAGCAGTGAAGCCCTAGTGGAGGGTGAGCAGTTCTTC.

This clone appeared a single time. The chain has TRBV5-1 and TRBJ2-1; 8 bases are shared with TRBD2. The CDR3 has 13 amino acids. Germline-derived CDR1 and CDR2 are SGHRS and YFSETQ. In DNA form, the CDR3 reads TGCGCGACCTCCGGGACTAGCTACAATGAGCAGTTCTTC. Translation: CATSGTSYNEQFF. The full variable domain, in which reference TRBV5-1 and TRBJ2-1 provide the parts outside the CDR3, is KAGVTQTPRYLIKTRGQQVTLSCSPISGHRSVSWYQQTPGQGLQFLFEYFSETQRNKGNFPGRFSGRQFSNSRSEMNVSTLELGDSALYLCATSGTSYNEQFFGPGTRLTVL.

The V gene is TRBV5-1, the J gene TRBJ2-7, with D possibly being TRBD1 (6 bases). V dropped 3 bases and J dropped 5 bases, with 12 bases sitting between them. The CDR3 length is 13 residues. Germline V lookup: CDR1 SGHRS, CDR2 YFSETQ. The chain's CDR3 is CASSWTVLDEQYF. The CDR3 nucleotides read TGCGCCAGCAGCTGGACAGTGTTGGACGAGCAGTACTTC.